Shown below are 19 T cell receptor beta chains from a single sample sequenced in a study of PD-L1 blockade in urothelial cancer. The assay was immunoSEQ multiplex PCR, and TCRdb's table has in-frame clones only and misses some. Here the sample spans 100,000 to 150,000 clones, more than 75% being singletons. Regarding time point: peripheral blood 6 weeks after treatment start. The starting material was PBMCs, obtained around atezolizumab (anti-PD-L1) treatment. These receptors came from a man between 50 and 59 years old with urothelial cancer.

The chain uses TRBV6-1 and TRBJ1-6; D is uncertain. Germline V lookup: CDR1 MNHNS, CDR2 SASEGT. V was clipped by 9 bases and J by 7 bases, with 10 bases between them. The CDR3 runs 12 residues. The CDR3 loop reads CASRNSNSPLHF. For the CDR3, the DNA is TGTGCCAGTAGAAACAGCAATTCACCCCTCCACTTT.

V usage is TRBV6-5 and J usage is TRBJ1-2; D is unresolved. This CDR3 contains 13 residues. V lost 0 bases and J 6 bases, leaving 8 bases between the germline ends. The germline V gene encodes CDR1 MNHEY and CDR2 SVGAGI. Here the CDR3 DNA reads TGTGCCAGCAGTTACTCACCCAGAAATGGCTACACCTTC. Protein: CASSYSPRNGYTF.

On this clone itself: One end of the junction varies from germline; a read error may be responsible. J is TRBJ2-2 and V is TRBV2; maybe TRBD1 (6 bases). This CDR3 has 11 amino acids. CDR1 is SNHLY, CDR2 FYNNEI, per germline. The CDR3 here is CASNEGHERFF. The DNA of the CDR3 is TGTGCCAGCAATGAGGGACACGAGCGGTTTTTT.

This clone has only one observation. The chain uses TRBV5-5 and TRBJ2-3; weak D call: TRBD1 (6 bases). V dropped 3 bases and J dropped 0 bases, with 11 bases sitting between them. CDR3 length equals 15 residues. In germline, CDR1 is SGHKS, CDR2 YYEKEE (reference sequence). The CDR3 loop is CASSWTGTSTDTQYF. The DNA for the CDR3 is TGTGCCAGCAGCTGGACCGGGACAAGCACAGATACGCAGTATTTT.

The rearrangement uses TRBV6-6 and TRBJ1-6; D may be TRBD1 (6 bases). Looked up from germline, CDR1 is MNHNY and CDR2 is SVGAGI (reference sequence). This CDR3 has 13 amino acids. The germline V and J ends were trimmed by 5 bases and 7 bases, with 9 bases remaining between them. The CDR3 is CASSTQGNSPLHF. CDR3 sequence (DNA): TGTGCCAGCAGTACTCAGGGGAATTCACCCCTCCACTTT.

The rearrangement uses TRBV19 and TRBJ2-2, with D uncertain. The CDR3 covers 14 residues. Trimming took 3 bases from V and 2 from J, leaving 7 bases between them. Germline CDR1 reads LNHDA; CDR2 reads SQIVND (reference sequence). The CDR3 DNA sequence: TGTGCCAGTAGTATCAGAGGAAACACCGGGGAGCTGTTTTTT. Translating gives CASSIRGNTGELFF.

This clone turned up a few times. The rearrangement joins TRBV2 to TRBJ1-1, with D perhaps matching TRBD1 (6 bases). CDR3 length: 14 amino acids. Trimming pared 7 bases from V and 2 bases from J, leaving 14 bases between. Germline CDR1 SNHLY, CDR2 FYNNEI. As DNA, the CDR3 is TGTGCCAGCACCGTGGACAGTTTAAACACTGAAGCTTTCTTT. Translating it yields CASTVDSLNTEAFF.

This chain connects TRBV6-4 to TRBJ1-4; TRBD1 matches 9 bases. The CDR3 contains 14 residues. V was pared by 9 bases and J by 4 bases, with 6 bases of the junction left unmatched. The germline V gene has CDR1 MRHNA and CDR2 SNTAGT. CDR3 amino acids: CARGTGNLNEKLFF. DNA for the CDR3: TGTGCCAGGGGGACAGGGAATCTTAATGAAAAACTGTTTTTT.

The chain carries TRBV12-5 and TRBJ2-7; 12 positions agree with TRBD2. Germline V gene lookup returns CDR1 LGHNT and CDR2 FRNRAP. The V segment lost 7 bases and the J segment 2 bases; nucleotides outside the gene matches: 6. This CDR3 region has 15 residues. In DNA, the CDR3 is TGTGCTAGTGACGTCTGGACTAGCGGGACCTACGAGCAGTACTTC. Its translation is CASDVWTSGTYEQYF.

V usage is TRBV19 and J usage is TRBJ2-7; D might be TRBD1 (5 bases). Germline loops: CDR1 LNHDA, CDR2 SQIVND (reference sequence). Trimming stripped 6 bases from V and 6 bases from J, with 15 bases between. The CDR3 has 13 amino acids. CDR3: CASSVTASVEQYF. The CDR3 DNA sequence: TGTGCCAGTAGCGTGACAGCTTCAGTCGAGCAGTACTTC.

This sequence joins TRBV27 and TRBJ2-7, with D unresolved. Germline assignment: CDR1 MNHEY and CDR2 SMNVEV (reference sequence). The CDR3 has 11 residues. Trimming cost V 3 bases and J 6 bases, with 6 bases left between them. CDR3 coding DNA: TGTGCCAGCAGTTTTGGCTCCGAGCAGTACTTC. It specifies CASSFGSEQYF.

The chain uses TRBV6-1 and TRBJ1-1; tentative D call: TRBD1 (5 bases). With 5 bases removed from V and 3 bases from J, the gap between germline ends came to 10 bases. There are 13 residues in the CDR3. Germline-derived CDR1 and CDR2 are MNHNS and SASEGT. CDR3 sequence reads: CASSLRGYTEAFF. Here the CDR3 DNA reads TGTGCCAGCAGTTTACGGGGGTACACTGAAGCTTTCTTT.

This rearrangement joins TRBV7-8 to TRBJ2-1; 13 bases map to TRBD2. Per the germline V gene, CDR1 is SGHVS and CDR2 is FQNEAQ. The CDR3 is 16 residues long. Trimming took 5 bases from V and 7 from J; bases not matched to a gene: 8. This CDR3 is CASSPRTSGSTNEQFF. Here the CDR3 DNA reads TGTGCCAGCAGCCCTAGGACTAGCGGGAGTACAAATGAGCAGTTCTTC.

The rearrangement links TRBV27 to TRBJ2-7; possibly TRBD2 for D (5 bases). The germline V gene encodes CDR1 MNHEY and CDR2 SMNVEV (reference sequence). CDR3 size: 15 residues. Trimming removed 4 bases from V and 3 bases from J, with 16 bases in between. The CDR3 nucleotides read TGTGCCAGCAGTTCCCCCGCGGACTCGAACTACGAGCAGTACTTC. This translates into CASSSPADSNYEQYF.

For this clone: This same CDR3 is encoded by further DNA sequences in the sample. CDR3 loop: CASSLGQDTDTQYF. CDR3 DNA: TGCGCCAGCAGCTTAGGACAGGACACAGATACGCAGTATTTT. V usage is TRBV5-1 and J usage is TRBJ2-3; 7 bases fit TRBD1. Trimming removed 2 bases from V and 2 bases from J; junction bases left unmatched: 2. In germline, CDR1 is SGHRS, CDR2 YFSETQ. CDR3 length: 14 amino acids.

The rearrangement joins TRBV28 to TRBJ1-1; 10 nucleotides match TRBD1. Germline loops: CDR1 MDHEN, CDR2 SYDVKM. V dropped 5 bases and J dropped 1; count of bases not matched to a gene: 4. The CDR3 extends over 15 amino acids. CDR3 DNA: TGTGCCAGCAGTGACAGGGGGCTTGGGAACACTGAAGCTTTCTTT. This translates into CASSDRGLGNTEAFF.

V is TRBV6-5 and J is TRBJ1-1; TRBD1 might be the D (5 bases). The CDR3 length is 14 residues. CDR1 is MNHEY, CDR2 SVGAGI, per germline. With 6 bases removed from V and 1 base from J, the gap between germline ends came to 12 bases. The CDR3 DNA follows: TGTGCCAGCAGACCAGGGTCGAGGAACACTGAAGCTTTCTTT. Encoded protein: CASRPGSRNTEAFF.

The gene calls are TRBV9 and TRBJ1-5; D is possibly TRBD1 (5 bases). Between the trimmed V and J ends, which lost 2 bases and 4 bases, there was a span of 13 bases. Germline V CDR1 and CDR2: SGDLS, YYNGEE. The CDR3 extends over 15 amino acids. The CDR3 spells CASSVAPGLNQPQHF. The CDR3 nucleotides are TGTGCCAGCAGCGTTGCCCCGGGACTAAATCAGCCCCAGCATTTT.

This chain uses TRBV7-9 with TRBJ2-1; 13 bases line up with TRBD2. Germline V CDR1 and CDR2: SEHNR, FQNEAQ (reference sequence). The CDR3 covers 16 residues. V gave up 5 bases and J gave up 7 bases; unmatched junction bases: 8. The CDR3 here is CASSPSGLAGKNEQFF. The CDR3, as DNA: TGTGCCAGCAGCCCCTCGGGACTAGCGGGAAAGAATGAGCAGTTCTTC.